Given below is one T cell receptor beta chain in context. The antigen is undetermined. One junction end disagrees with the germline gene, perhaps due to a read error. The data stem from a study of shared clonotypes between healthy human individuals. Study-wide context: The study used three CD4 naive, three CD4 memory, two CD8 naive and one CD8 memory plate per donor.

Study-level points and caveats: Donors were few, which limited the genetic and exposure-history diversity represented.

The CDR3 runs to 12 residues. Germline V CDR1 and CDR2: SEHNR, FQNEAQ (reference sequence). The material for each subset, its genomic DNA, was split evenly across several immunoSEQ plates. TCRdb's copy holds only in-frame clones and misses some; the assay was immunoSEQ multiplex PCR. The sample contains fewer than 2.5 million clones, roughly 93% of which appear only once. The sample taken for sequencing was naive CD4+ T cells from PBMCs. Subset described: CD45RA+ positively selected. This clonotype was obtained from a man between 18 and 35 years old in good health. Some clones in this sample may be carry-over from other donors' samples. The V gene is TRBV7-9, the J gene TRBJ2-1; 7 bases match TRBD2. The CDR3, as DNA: TGTGCCAGCAGCTCGAGCGGGGTCATCAGTATCTTC. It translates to CASSSSGVISIF.